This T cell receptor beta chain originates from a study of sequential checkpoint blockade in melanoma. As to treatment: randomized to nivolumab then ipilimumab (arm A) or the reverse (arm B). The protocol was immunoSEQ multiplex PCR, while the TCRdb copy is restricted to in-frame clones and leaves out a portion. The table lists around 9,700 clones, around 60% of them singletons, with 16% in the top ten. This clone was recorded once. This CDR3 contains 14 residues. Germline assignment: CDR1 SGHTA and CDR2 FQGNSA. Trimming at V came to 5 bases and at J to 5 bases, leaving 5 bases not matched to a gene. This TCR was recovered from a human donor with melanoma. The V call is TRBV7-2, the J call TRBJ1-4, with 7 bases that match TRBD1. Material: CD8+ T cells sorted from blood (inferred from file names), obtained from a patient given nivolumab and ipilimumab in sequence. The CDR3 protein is CASSIRTGNEKLFF. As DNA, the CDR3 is TGTGCCAGCAGCATCCGGACAGGAAATGAAAAACTGTTTTTT.